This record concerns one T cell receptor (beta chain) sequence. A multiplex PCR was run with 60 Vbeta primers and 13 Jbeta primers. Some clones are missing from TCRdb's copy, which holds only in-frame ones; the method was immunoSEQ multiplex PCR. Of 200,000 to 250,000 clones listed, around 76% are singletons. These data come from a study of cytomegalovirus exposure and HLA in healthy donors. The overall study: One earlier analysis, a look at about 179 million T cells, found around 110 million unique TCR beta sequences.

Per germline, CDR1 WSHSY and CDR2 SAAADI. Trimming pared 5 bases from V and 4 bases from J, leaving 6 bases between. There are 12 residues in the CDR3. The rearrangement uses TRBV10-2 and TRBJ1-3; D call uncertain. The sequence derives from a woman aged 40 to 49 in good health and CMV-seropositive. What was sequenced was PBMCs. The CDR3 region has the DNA TGCGCCAGCAGTATAGCCGGAAACACCATATATTTT. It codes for CASSIAGNTIYF.